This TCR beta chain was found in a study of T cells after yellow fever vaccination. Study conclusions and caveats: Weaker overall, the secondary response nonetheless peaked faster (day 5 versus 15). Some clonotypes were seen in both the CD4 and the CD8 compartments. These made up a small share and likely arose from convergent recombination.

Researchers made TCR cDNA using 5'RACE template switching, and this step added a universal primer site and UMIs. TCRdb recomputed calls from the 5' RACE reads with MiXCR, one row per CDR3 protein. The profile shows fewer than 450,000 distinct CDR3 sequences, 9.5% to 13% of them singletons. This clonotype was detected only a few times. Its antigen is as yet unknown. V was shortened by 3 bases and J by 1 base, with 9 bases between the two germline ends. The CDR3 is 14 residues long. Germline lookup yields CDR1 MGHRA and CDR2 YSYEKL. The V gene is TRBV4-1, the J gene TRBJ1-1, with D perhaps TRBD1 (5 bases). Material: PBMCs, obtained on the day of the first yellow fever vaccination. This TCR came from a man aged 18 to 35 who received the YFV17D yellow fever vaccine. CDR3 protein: CASSHPGGNTEAFF. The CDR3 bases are TGCGCCAGCAGCCACCCGGGGGGGAACACTGAAGCTTTCTTT.